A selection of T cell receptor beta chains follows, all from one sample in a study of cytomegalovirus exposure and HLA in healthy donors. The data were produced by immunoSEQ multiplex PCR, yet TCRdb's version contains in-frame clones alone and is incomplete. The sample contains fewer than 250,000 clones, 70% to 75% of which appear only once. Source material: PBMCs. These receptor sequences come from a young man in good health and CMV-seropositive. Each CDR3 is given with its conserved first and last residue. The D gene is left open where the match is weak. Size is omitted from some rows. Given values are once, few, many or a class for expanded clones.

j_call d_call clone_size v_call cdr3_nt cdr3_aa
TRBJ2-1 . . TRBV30 TGTGCCTGGAGCGCAGGCGGGAATGAGCAGTTCTTC CAWSAGGNEQFF
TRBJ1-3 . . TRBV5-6 TGTGCCAGCAGCTTGACACAGGATGGAGCTGGAAACACCATATATTTT CASSLTQDGAGNTIYF
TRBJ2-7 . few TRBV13 TGTGCCAGCAGCCTCCCGGGAGCCAGCTCCTACGAGCAGTACTTC CASSLPGASSYEQYF
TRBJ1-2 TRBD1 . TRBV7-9 TGTGCCAGCAGCGTGGGGCAGGGGGATTATGGCTACACCTTC CASSVGQGDYGYTF
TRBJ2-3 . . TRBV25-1 TGTGCCAGCAGTTTCGCAGTCACAGATACGCAGTATTTT CASSFAVTDTQYF
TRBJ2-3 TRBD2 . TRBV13 TGTGCCAGCAGCTCCCTCACTCCACGACTAGCGGGAAGCACAGATACGCAGTATTTT CASSSLTPRLAGSTDTQYF
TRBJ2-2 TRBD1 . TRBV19 TGTGCCACCGAATGGACAGGAGCCACCGGGGAGCTGTTTTTT CATEWTGATGELFF
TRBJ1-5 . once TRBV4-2 TGTGCCAGCAGCCAAGGGGAGAATCAGCCCCAGCATTTT CASSQGENQPQHF
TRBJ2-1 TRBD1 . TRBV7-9 TGTGCCAGCAGCTCACCGGGACAGGGATACAATGAGCAGTTCTTC CASSSPGQGYNEQFF
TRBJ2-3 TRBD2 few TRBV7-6 TGTGCCAGCAGCATACTAGCGGGAGGCACAGATACGCAGTATTTT CASSILAGGTDTQYF
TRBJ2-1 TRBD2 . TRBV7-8 TGTGCCAGCAGCCCGAGCGGGAGATTTACGAATGAGCAGTTCTTC CASSPSGRFTNEQFF
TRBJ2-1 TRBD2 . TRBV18 TGTGCCAGCTCTCGGACTAGCGGGGTAGGTGCAGATGAGCAGTTCTTC CASSRTSGVGADEQFF
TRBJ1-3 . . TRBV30 TGTGCCTGGAGCCCTGGACATAACTCTGGAAACACCATATATTTT CAWSPGHNSGNTIYF
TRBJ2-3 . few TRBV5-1 TGCGCCAGCAGCTTGGGTCAGGATACAGATACGCAGTATTTT CASSLGQDTDTQYF
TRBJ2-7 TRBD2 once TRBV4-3 TGCGCCAGCAGCCAAGAGTGGGGCCTAGCGGGACGCGAGCAGTACTTC CASSQEWGLAGREQYF
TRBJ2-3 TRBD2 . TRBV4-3 TGCGCCAGCAGCCAAGGGCGGGGGAGCACAGATACGCAGTATTTT CASSQGRGSTDTQYF
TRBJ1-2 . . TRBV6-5 TGTGCCAGCAGTTACTCGGGGGGGCAGGGCCATGGCTACACCTTC CASSYSGGQGHGYTF
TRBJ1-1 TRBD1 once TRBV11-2 TGTGCCAGCAGCAACACCCACCTGGACAGGAAGAACACTGAAGCTTTCTTT CASSNTHLDRKNTEAFF
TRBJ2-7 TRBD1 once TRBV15 TGTGCCACCAGCATCGACAGGGGCCGGTACGAGCAGTACTTC CATSIDRGRYEQYF
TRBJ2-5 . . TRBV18 TGTGCCAGCTCACCACCGATGAGTGAAGAGACCCAGTACTTC CASSPPMSEETQYF
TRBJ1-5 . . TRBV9 TGTGCCAGCAGCACGGGGAGCAATCAGCCCCAGCATTTT CASSTGSNQPQHF
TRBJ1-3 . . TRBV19 TGTGCCAGTACCCTCGACACCGTCTCTGGAAACACCATATATTTT CASTLDTVSGNTIYF
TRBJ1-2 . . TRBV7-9 TGTGCCAGCAGCTTAGGCTACGGAGCTAACTATGGCTACACCTTC CASSLGYGANYGYTF
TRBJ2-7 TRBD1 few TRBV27 TGTGCCAGCAGTTTCCAAACCGGGACAGGTTTCGACGAGCAGTACTTC CASSFQTGTGFDEQYF
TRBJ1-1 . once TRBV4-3 TGCGCCAGCAGCCAAGACGAGTATTCTGAAGCTTTCTTT CASSQDEYSEAFF
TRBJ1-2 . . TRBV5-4 TGTGCCAGCGGCAAGCAGGAAGCTAACTATGGCTACACCTTC CASGKQEANYGYTF
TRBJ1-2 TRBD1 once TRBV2 TGTGCCAGCAGGGAGGACAGGGCAAGTGGCTACACCTTC CASREDRASGYTF
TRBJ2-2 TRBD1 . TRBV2 TGTGCCGGGGGACAGACCGGGGAGCTGTTTTTT CAGGQTGELFF
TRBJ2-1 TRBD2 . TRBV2 TGTGCCAGCAGGGGCTTAGCGGGGGACAATGAGCAGTTCTTC CASRGLAGDNEQFF
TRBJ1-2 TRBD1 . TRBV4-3 TGCGCCAGCAGCCAAGATCGGACAGGGGGCGTTGGTGGCTACACCTTC CASSQDRTGGVGGYTF
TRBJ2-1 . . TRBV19 TGTGCCAGTAGTATATCCGGGGAGCAGTTCTTC CASSISGEQFF
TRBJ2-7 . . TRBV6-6 TGTGCCAGCAGTTACTCTCAGGCCTCCTACGAGCAGTACTTC CASSYSQASYEQYF
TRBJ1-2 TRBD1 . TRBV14 TGTGCCAGCAGACAAACAGGGGCGGCTGGCTACACCTTC CASRQTGAAGYTF